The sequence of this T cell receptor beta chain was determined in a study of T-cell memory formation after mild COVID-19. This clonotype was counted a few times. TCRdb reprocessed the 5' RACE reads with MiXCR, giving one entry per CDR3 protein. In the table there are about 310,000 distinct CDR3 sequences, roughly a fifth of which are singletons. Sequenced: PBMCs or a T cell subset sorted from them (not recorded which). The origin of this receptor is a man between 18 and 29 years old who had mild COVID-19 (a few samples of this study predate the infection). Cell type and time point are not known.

The CDR3 here is CSARPGARRTEAFF. The CDR3 bases are TGCAGTGCTAGGCCAGGGGCCCGGCGGACTGAAGCTTTCTTT. The rearrangement joins TRBV20-1 to TRBJ1-1; D may be TRBD1 (6 bases). This CDR3 spans 14 amino acids. V was pared by 3 bases and J by 5 bases, with 16 bases between. In germline, CDR1 is DFQATT, CDR2 SNEGSKA (reference sequence).